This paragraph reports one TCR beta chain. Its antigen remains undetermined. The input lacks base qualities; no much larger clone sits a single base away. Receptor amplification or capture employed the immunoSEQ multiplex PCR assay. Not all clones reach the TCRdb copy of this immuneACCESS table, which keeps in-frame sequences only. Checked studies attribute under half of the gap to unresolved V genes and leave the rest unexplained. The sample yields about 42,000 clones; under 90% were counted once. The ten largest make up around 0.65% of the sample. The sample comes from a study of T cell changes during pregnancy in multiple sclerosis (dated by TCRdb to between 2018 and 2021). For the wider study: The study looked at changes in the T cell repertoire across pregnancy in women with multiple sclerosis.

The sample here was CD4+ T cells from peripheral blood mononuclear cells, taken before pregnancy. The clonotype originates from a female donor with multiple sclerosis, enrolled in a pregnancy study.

CDR3 protein: CASSRTVVHGYTF. The base sequence is TGTGCCAGCAGTAGGACAGTAGTTCATGGCTACACCTTC. Recombination linked TRBV27 to TRBJ1-2; TRBD1 is possibly the D segment (6 matching bases). Based on the germline V gene (reference sequence), the CDR1 and CDR2 sequences are MNHEY and SMNVEV. The CDR3 sequence holds 13 residues, the cysteine and phenylalanine included. Only the CDR3 region is kept as DNA, spanning 39 bases read in frame from base 1. V is reduced by 5 bases and J by 6 bases, leaving a spacing of 13 bases between them.